The clone carrying this T cell receptor beta chain appeared a single time. This entry is derived from a study of blood T cell repertoires in COVID-19. Overall study context: T cells, B-cell-depleted T cells, or PBMCs provided the cDNA or gDNA that served as material.

Method: immunoSEQ multiplex PCR; TCRdb's copy keeps in-frame clones and lacks some. The profile covers around 70,000 clones, with 80% appearing a single time and more than 10% taken by the ten largest. CDR1 is LNHDA, CDR2 SQIVND, per germline (reference sequence). V lost 4 bases and J lost 0, with 10 bases in between. The CDR3 extends over 15 amino acids. The chain recombines TRBV19 with TRBJ1-5, with D unclear. Sequenced sample: peripheral blood. This TCR was sampled from a man aged 45 to 65 with COVID-19, enrolled during active disease. CDR3 DNA: TGTGCCAGTAGTAAGGGAGACTATAGCAATCAGCCCCAGCATTTT. Protein sequence: CASSKGDYSNQPQHF.